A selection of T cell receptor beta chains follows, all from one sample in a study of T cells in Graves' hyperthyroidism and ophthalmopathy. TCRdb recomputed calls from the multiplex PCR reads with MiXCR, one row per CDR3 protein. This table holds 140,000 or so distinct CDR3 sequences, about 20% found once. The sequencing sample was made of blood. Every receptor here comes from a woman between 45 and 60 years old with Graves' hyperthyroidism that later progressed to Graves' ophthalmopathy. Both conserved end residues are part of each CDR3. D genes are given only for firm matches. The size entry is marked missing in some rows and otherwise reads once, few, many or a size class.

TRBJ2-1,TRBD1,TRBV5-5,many,TGTGCCAGCAGACCTACAGGGGGCAATGAGCAGTTCTTC,CASRPTGGNEQFF
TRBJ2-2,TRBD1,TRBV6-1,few,TGTGCCAGCAGAGACAGGGGTTGGAACACCGGGGAGCTGTTTTTT,CASRDRGWNTGELFF
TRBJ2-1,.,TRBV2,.,TGTGCCAGCAGGGGGAGTTACAATGAGCAGTTCTTC,CASRGSYNEQFF
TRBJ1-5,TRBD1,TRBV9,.,TGTGCCAGCAGCGAGGGGGGACAGGGCCAGCCCCAGCATTTT,CASSEGGQGQPQHF
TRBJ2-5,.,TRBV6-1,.,TGTGCCAGCACCAACGCGGGGCCGGGAGAGACCCAGTACTTC,CASTNAGPGETQYF
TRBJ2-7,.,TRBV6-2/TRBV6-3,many,TGTGCCAGCAGTTACAGTGGGACCACCTACGAGCAGTACTTC,CASSYSGTTYEQYF
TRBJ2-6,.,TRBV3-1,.,TGTGCCAGCAGCCAAGGACGTGCAGGGGCCAACGTCCTGACTTTC,CASSQGRAGANVLTF
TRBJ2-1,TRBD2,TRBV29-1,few,TGCAGCGCCGCCACTGGTAGCGGGAATGGTAATGAGCAGTTCTTC,CSAATGSGNGNEQFF
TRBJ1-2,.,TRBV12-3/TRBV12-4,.,TGTGCCAGCAGTTTTTCTGGGAGGTTTGGTGGCTACACCTTC,CASSFSGRFGGYTF
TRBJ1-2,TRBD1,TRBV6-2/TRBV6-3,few,TGTGCCAGCCTACCGGGACAGAGTTACTATGGCTACACCTTC,CASLPGQSYYGYTF
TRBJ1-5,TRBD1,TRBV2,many,TGTGCCAGCAGTGAAGGACAGGGGAGTCAGCCCCAGCATTTT,CASSEGQGSQPQHF
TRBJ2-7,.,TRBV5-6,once,TGTGCCAGCAGCTTGGGGGCTTACTACGAGCAGTACTTC,CASSLGAYYEQYF
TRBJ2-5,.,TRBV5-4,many,TGTGCCAGCAGCCCCGAGAGGACAGTCCAAGAGACCCAGTACTTC,CASSPERTVQETQYF
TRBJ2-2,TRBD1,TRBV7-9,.,TGTGCCAGCAGCTTAGGCGAGACAGGGGACCGGGAGCTGTTTTTT,CASSLGETGDRELFF
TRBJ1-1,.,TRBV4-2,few,TGTGCCAGCAGCCAAGCAGGGGCATCCCGGAGGGCTTTCTTT,CASSQAGASRRAFF
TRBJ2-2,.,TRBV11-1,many,TGTGCCAGCAGTATAGACTCTTCCGGGGCCGGGGAGCTGTTTTTT,CASSIDSSGAGELFF
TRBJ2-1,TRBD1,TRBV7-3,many,TGTGCCAGCAGCTTAACGGGGACAGGCCTGGTCTCCTACAATGAGCAGTTCTTC,CASSLTGTGLVSYNEQFF
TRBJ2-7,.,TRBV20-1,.,TGCAGTGCTAGGATACAGGGAGACGAGCAGTACTTC,CSARIQGDEQYF
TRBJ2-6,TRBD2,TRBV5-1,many,TGCGCCAGCAGCTTGGGATCGGGACTAGCGGGAGTTGGGGCCAACGTCCTGACTTTC,CASSLGSGLAGVGANVLTF
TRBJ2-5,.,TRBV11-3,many,TGTGCCAGCAGCTTAGGACAGCAAGTGGAAGAGACCCAGTACTTC,CASSLGQQVEETQYF
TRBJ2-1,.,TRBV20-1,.,TGCAGTGCTAGAGACGGGGATGTGGCGAGGCTTAAGGTTCACAATGAGCAGTTCTTC,CSARDGDVARLKVHNEQFF
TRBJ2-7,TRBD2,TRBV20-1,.,TGCAGTGCTAGAGATCGCGGCGGGAGGGAGCAGTACTTC,CSARDRGGREQYF
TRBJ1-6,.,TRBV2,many,TGTGCCAGCATCCCGACAGAGAATTCACCCCTCCACTTT,CASIPTENSPLHF
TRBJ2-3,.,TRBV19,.,TGTGCCAGTAGTATAGAAACTAGCCCGCTTGGCACAGATACGCAGTATTTT,CASSIETSPLGTDTQYF
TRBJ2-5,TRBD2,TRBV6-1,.,TGTGCCAGCAGGGGACTAGCGGGTCAAGAGACCCAGTACTTC,CASRGLAGQETQYF
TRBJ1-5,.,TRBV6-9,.,TGTGCCAGCAGCTATGGGGGTATGAACAATCAGCCCCAGCATTTT,CASSYGGMNNQPQHF
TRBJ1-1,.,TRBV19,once,TGTGCCAGTAGTAAAGGAGGGGATAACACTGAAGCTTTCTTT,CASSKGGDNTEAFF
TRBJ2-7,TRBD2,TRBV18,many,TGTGCCAGCTCCCCGGGACTAGCGGGAGGCGAGCAGTACTTC,CASSPGLAGGEQYF
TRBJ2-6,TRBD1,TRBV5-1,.,TGCGCCAGCAGCCCGGGACAGGGGAAAACCGGGGCCAACGTCCTGACTTTC,CASSPGQGKTGANVLTF
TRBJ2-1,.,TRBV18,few,TGTGCCAGCTCACCATTTGTTGGCGGGACCTACAATGAGCAGTTCTTC,CASSPFVGGTYNEQFF
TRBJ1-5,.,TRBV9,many,TGTGCCAGCAGCGCGCAGGGGATGAATCAGCCCCAGCATTTT,CASSAQGMNQPQHF
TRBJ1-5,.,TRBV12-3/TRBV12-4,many,TGTGCCAGCAGTTTAGAGGGGTCTCAAAGCAATCAGCCCCAGCATTTT,CASSLEGSQSNQPQHF
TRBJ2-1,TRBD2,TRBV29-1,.,TGCAGCGTCTCCGGGACTAGCGGGAGTAGGAGCAATGAGCAGTTCTTC,CSVSGTSGSRSNEQFF
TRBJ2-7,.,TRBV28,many,TGTGCCAGCAGTTCCCACCCCCGCGAGCAGTACTTC,CASSSHPREQYF
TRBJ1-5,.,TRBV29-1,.,TGCAGCGTTCTGTCGGACAGAGTCAATCAGCCCCAGCATTTT,CSVLSDRVNQPQHF
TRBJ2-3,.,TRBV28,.,TGTGCCAGCAGTTATACGCAGCGGAGCACAGATACGCAGTATTTT,CASSYTQRSTDTQYF
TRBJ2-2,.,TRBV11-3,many,TGTGCCAGCAGCTTAGAGTTGAACACCGGGGAGCTGTTTTTT,CASSLELNTGELFF
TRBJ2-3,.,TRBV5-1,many,TGCGCCAGCAGCTTGGGGAGCACAGATACGCAGTATTTT,CASSLGSTDTQYF
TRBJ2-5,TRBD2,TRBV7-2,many,TGTGCCAGCAGCCACGGACTAGCGGGAGAACAAGAGACCCAGTACTTC,CASSHGLAGEQETQYF
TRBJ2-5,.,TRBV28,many,TGTGCCAGCAGTACCCCCGCAGGGGGGCAAGAGACCCAGTACTTC,CASSTPAGGQETQYF
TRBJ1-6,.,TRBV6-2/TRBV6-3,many,TGTGCCAGCAGCAACCAAGTCAGGTTGACTTCACCCCTCCACTTT,CASSNQVRLTSPLHF
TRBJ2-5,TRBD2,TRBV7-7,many,TGTGCTAGCAGCTTATTAGCGGGGCAAGAGACCCAGTACTTC,CASSLLAGQETQYF
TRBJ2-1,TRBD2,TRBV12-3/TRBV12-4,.,TGTGCCAGCAGTTTCGGCGGGGGGTCCTACAATGGGCAGTTCTTC,CASSFGGGSYNGQFF
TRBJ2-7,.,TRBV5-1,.,TGCGCCAGCAGCTCGCGAGACAGTTCCTACGAGCAGTACTTC,CASSSRDSSYEQYF
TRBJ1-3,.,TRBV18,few,TGTGCCAGCTCACCCGGGGACCCTGGAAACACCATATATTTT,CASSPGDPGNTIYF
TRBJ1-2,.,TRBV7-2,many,TGTGCCAGCAGCTTAGAATTGGTTGTCCCAGGCTATGGCTACACCTTC,CASSLELVVPGYGYTF
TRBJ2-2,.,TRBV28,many,TGTGCCAGCAGTCGAGGACAGACGAACACCGGGGAGCTGTTTTTT,CASSRGQTNTGELFF
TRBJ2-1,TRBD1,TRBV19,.,TGTGCCAGTAGAGGGACAGGGGGCGATGAGCAGTTCTTC,CASRGTGGDEQFF